These T cell receptor beta chains were read from a single sample in a study of identifying expanded T cells in peripheral blood. Data came from immunoSEQ multiplex PCR; TCRdb stores just in-frame clones and leaves some out. There are approximately 57,000 clones in the sample; around 90% occur only once, and approximately 3.8% lies in the top ten. Sequencing used blood. The source is a person aged 18 to 75 in good health. CDR3s include the opening cysteine and the closing phenylalanine or tryptophan. Fields, in order: D gene, J gene, V gene, clone size, CDR3 protein, CDR3 DNA. The D gene is left open where the match is weak. The listing skips clone size in some rows; elsewhere it reads once, few, many or a size class.

TRBD1 | TRBJ1-2 | TRBV5-4 | NA | CASSLETGGGYTF | TGTGCCAGCAGCTTGGAAACAGGGGGTGGCTACACCTTC
NA | TRBJ2-1 | TRBV11-3 | once | CASSLFGSLNEQFF | TGTGCCAGCAGCTTATTCGGGAGTCTGAATGAGCAGTTCTTC
NA | TRBJ2-7 | TRBV4-1 | NA | CASSQDLLTVHEQYF | TGCGCCAGCAGCCAGGACCTTTTGACAGTTCACGAGCAGTACTTC
NA | TRBJ1-3 | TRBV29-1 | once | CSVETGITIYF | TGCAGCGTTGAGACAGGAATCACCATATATTTT
NA | TRBJ2-7 | TRBV28 | NA | CASGKQDFTLYEQYF | TGTGCCAGCGGCAAGCAGGATTTCACACTCTACGAGCAGTACTTC
NA | TRBJ1-2 | TRBV27 | NA | CASSRRGVYGYTF | TGTGCCAGCAGCCGGCGGGGTGTCTATGGCTACACCTTC
TRBD2 | TRBJ2-7 | TRBV7-2 | NA | CASSLVLAGGYEQYF | TGTGCCAGCAGCTTAGTACTAGCGGGGGGCTACGAGCAGTACTTC
TRBD1 | TRBJ1-5 | TRBV6-8 | NA | CASLRWFPGDRNQPQHF | TGTGCCAGCCTAAGATGGTTTCCGGGGGACAGAAATCAGCCCCAGCATTTT
TRBD1 | TRBJ1-2 | TRBV29-1 | NA | CSVDAVRGVDGYTF | TGCAGCGTTGATGCGGTCAGGGGGGTGGATGGCTACACCTTC
NA | TRBJ1-2 | TRBV18 | NA | CASSALQGQRIDGYTF | TGTGCCAGCTCGGCCCTTCAGGGGCAAAGGATTGATGGCTACACCTTC
NA | TRBJ2-7 | TRBV5-6 | NA | CANSWEAGGDEQYF | TGTGCCAACAGCTGGGAGGCAGGGGGGGACGAGCAGTACTTC
TRBD2 | TRBJ2-3 | TRBV4-3 | NA | CASSRVLAGGGDTQYF | TGCGCCAGCAGCCGTGTACTAGCGGGAGGTGGAGATACGCAGTATTTT
TRBD1 | TRBJ1-2 | TRBV29-1 | NA | CSVVARDRGWLGDYGYTF | TGCAGCGTTGTGGCCCGCGACAGGGGGTGGCTAGGGGATTATGGCTACACCTTC
TRBD1 | TRBJ1-2 | TRBV27 | NA | CASSAAGTGGLYGYTF | TGTGCCAGCAGTGCCGCCGGGACAGGGGGCCTCTATGGCTACACCTTC
NA | TRBJ2-4 | TRBV21-1 | NA | CASSKRPGKRGLAKNIQYF | TGTGCCAGCAGCAAACGTCCGGGGAAGCGGGGATTAGCCAAAAACATTCAGTACTTC
TRBD2 | TRBJ2-7 | TRBV7-3 | NA | CASSLNGRRGTSGTTYEQYF | TGTGCCAGCAGCTTAAATGGCCGCAGGGGAACTAGCGGGACCACCTACGAGCAGTACTTC
NA | TRBJ2-7 | TRBV6-5 | NA | CASSQIGASGEQYF | TGTGCCAGCAGTCAGATCGGGGCGTCGGGGGAGCAGTACTTC
TRBD2 | TRBJ2-1 | TRBV29-1 | NA | CSVQAGGPYNEQFF | TGCAGCGTTCAAGCGGGGGGGCCTTACAATGAGCAGTTCTTC
TRBD2 | TRBJ2-1 | TRBV29-1 | NA | CSVDFGRGYNEQFF | TGCAGCGTTGATTTCGGGAGGGGTTACAATGAGCAGTTCTTC
TRBD1 | TRBJ1-3 | TRBV9 | NA | CASSVGGGAGYGNTIYF | TGTGCCAGCAGCGTAGGAGGGGGCGCTGGGTACGGAAACACCATATATTTT
TRBD2 | TRBJ2-3 | TRBV28 | NA | CASSSGTSGSSDTQYF | TGTGCCAGCAGTTCCGGGACTAGTGGGTCTTCAGATACGCAGTATTTT
TRBD1 | TRBJ2-2 | TRBV5-1 | NA | CASSLGTGGAGELFF | TGCGCCAGCAGCTTGGGGACAGGGGGCGCCGGGGAGCTGTTTTTT
TRBD1 | TRBJ2-7 | TRBV7-8 | NA | CASSFGTADYEQYF | TGTGCCAGCAGCTTCGGGACAGCAGATTACGAGCAGTACTTC
TRBD1 | TRBJ1-3 | TRBV28 | NA | CASRLPPGQGGMAGNTIYF | TGTGCCAGCAGACTCCCGCCGGGACAGGGAGGAATGGCTGGAAACACCATATATTTT
TRBD1 | TRBJ1-5 | TRBV4-1 | NA | CASSQGQGYNQPQHF | TGCGCCAGCAGCCAAGGACAGGGTTACAATCAGCCCCAGCATTTT
NA | TRBJ2-5 | TRBV9 | NA | CASSPETGAMIPQETQYF | TGTGCCAGCAGCCCGGAGACAGGAGCCATGATTCCGCAAGAGACCCAGTACTTC
NA | TRBJ1-2 | TRBV28 | NA | CASSYDRDYGYTF | TGTGCCAGCAGTTATGACAGAGACTATGGCTACACCTTC
NA | TRBJ2-1 | TRBV30 | NA | CAWSVLTVAQGQFF | TGTGCCTGGAGTGTACTCACGGTGGCCCAGGGGCAGTTCTTC
NA | TRBJ1-1 | TRBV7-8 | NA | CASSSSASNTEAFF | TGTGCCAGCAGCTCCTCGGCCTCGAACACTGAAGCTTTCTTT
TRBD1 | TRBJ1-5 | TRBV7-9 | NA | CASSTGGSQPQHF | TGTGCCAGCAGCACAGGGGGCTCTCAGCCCCAGCATTTT
NA | TRBJ2-3 | TRBV6-6 | NA | CASSLRPRVPDTQYF | TGTGCCAGCAGCCTTCGCCCCAGGGTTCCAGATACGCAGTATTTT
NA | TRBJ1-2 | TRBV7-2 | NA | CASSSNTLRGYTF | TGTGCCAGCAGCTCCAATACCCTGCGGGGCTACACCTTC
TRBD2 | TRBJ2-7 | TRBV5-1 | NA | CASSPTSGGSYEQYF | TGCGCCAGCAGCCCAACTAGCGGGGGCTCCTACGAGCAGTACTTC
TRBD1 | TRBJ2-7 | TRBV5-4 | NA | CASSSRDRATYEQYF | TGTGCCAGCAGCTCCCGGGACAGGGCCACCTACGAGCAGTACTTC
NA | TRBJ1-5 | TRBV21-1 | NA | CASSNRQGHQPQHF | TGTGCCAGCAGCAATCGGCAGGGCCATCAGCCCCAGCATTTT
NA | TRBJ1-4 | TRBV11-2 | once | CASSLFREKLFF | TGTGCCAGCAGCCTATTCCGGGAAAAACTGTTTTTT
NA | TRBJ2-5 | TRBV9 | NA | CASSEAPGRETQYF | TGTGCCAGCAGCGAGGCCCCGGGGAGGGAGACCCAGTACTTC
NA | TRBJ1-4 | TRBV9 | NA | CASSVGLRINEKLFF | TGTGCCAGCAGCGTAGGCTTAAGGATTAATGAAAAACTGTTTTTT
NA | TRBJ2-1 | TRBV5-4 | NA | CASSLVGGGYNEQFF | TGTGCCAGCAGCTTGGTGGGGGGAGGATACAATGAGCAGTTCTTC
NA | TRBJ2-1 | TRBV6-4 | few | CASGRGSEQFF | TGTGCCAGCGGGAGGGGGAGTGAGCAGTTCTTC
TRBD2 | TRBJ2-7 | TRBV5-1 | NA | CASRQVAGGYEQYF | TGCGCCAGCAGACAAGTAGCGGGAGGGTACGAGCAGTACTTC
TRBD1 | TRBJ1-2 | TRBV28 | NA | CASSLGQGGGYTF | TGTGCCAGCAGTTTAGGACAGGGAGGTGGCTACACCTTC
NA | TRBJ1-6 | TRBV7-9 | NA | CASSFDSYSPLHF | TGTGCCAGCAGCTTTGACAGCTATTCACCCCTCCACTTT
NA | TRBJ2-3 | TRBV6-5 | NA | CASSYSFLGTDTQYF | TGTGCCAGCAGTTACTCTTTTCTCGGGACGGATACGCAGTATTTT
NA | TRBJ2-3 | TRBV30 | NA | CAWSVFPGIADTQYF | TGTGCCTGGAGTGTATTCCCAGGGATCGCAGATACGCAGTATTTT
NA | TRBJ2-1 | TRBV14 | NA | CASSLRGYNEQFF | TGTGCCAGCAGCCTCAGAGGCTACAATGAGCAGTTCTTC
NA | TRBJ2-1 | TRBV6-4 | few | CASSQEGGALGNEQFF | TGTGCCAGCAGTCAAGAGGGGGGGGCACTCGGCAATGAGCAGTTCTTC
NA | TRBJ2-5 | TRBV25-1 | once | CASSEYRDEPRGTQYF | TGTGCCAGCAGTGAATATAGGGACGAGCCCCGGGGGACCCAGTACTTC
NA | TRBJ1-2 | TRBV27 | NA | CASVSGVLYGYTF | TGTGCCAGCGTATCCGGGGTACTCTATGGCTACACCTTC
NA | TRBJ2-5 | TRBV7-2 | NA | CASTRDPQETQYF | TGTGCCAGCACCCGGGACCCTCAAGAGACCCAGTACTTC
NA | TRBJ1-3 | TRBV10-3 | NA | CAISEGSGNTIYF | TGTGCCATCAGTGAAGGATCTGGAAACACCATATATTTT
TRBD2 | TRBJ2-2 | TRBV11-2 | NA | CASSFMASGGSGELFF | TGTGCCAGCAGCTTCATGGCTAGCGGGGGTAGTGGGGAGCTGTTTTTT
NA | TRBJ1-1 | TRBV10-3 | NA | CAISEGLSNTEAFF | TGTGCCATCAGCGAAGGACTGTCGAACACTGAAGCTTTCTTT
TRBD1 | TRBJ1-1 | TRBV5-1 | NA | CASSAYTQGAEAFF | TGCGCCAGCAGCGCGTATACACAGGGGGCTGAAGCTTTCTTT